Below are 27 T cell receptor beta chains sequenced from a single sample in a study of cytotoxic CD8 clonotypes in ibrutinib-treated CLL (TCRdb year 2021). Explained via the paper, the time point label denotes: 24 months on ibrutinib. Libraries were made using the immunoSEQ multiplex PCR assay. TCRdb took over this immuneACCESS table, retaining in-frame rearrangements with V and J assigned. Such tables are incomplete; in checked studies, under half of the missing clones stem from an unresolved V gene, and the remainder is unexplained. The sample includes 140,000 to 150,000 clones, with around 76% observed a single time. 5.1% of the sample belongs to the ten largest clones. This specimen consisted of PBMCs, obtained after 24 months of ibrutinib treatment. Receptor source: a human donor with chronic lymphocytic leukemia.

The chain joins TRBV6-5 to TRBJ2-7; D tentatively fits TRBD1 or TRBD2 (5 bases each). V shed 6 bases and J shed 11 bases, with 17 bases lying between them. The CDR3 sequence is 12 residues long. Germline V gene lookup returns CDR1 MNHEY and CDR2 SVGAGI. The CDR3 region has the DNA TGTGCCAGCAGCAGAGGGACGCCGCCCGAGTACTTC. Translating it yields CASSRGTPPEYF.

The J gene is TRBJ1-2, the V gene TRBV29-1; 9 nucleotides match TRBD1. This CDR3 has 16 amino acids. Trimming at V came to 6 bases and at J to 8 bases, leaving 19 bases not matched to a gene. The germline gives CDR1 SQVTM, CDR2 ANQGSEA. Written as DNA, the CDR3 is TGCAGCGTGCCCGGTGGGAGGACAGGGGCTGGTTTAGGCTACACCTTC. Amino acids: CSVPGGRTGAGLGYTF.

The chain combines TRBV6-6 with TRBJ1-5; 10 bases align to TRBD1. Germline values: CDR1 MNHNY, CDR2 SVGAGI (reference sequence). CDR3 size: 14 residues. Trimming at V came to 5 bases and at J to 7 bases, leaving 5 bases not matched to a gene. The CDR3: CASSPGTGAQPQHF. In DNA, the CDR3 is TGTGCCAGCAGTCCCGGGACAGGGGCCCAGCCCCAGCATTTT.

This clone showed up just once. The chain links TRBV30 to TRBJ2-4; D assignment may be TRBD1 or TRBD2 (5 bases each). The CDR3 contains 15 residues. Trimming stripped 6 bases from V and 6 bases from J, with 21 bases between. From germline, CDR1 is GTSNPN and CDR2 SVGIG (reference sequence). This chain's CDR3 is CACQLGSGGGNIQYF. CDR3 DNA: TGTGCCTGCCAACTAGGCTCGGGTGGGGGAAACATTCAGTACTTC.

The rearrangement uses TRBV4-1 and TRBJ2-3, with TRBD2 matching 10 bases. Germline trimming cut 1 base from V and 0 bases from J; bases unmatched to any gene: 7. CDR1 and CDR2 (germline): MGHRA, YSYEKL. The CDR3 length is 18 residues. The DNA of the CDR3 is TGCGCCAGCAGCCAAGGGACTAGCGGAGCCCCTAGCACAGATACGCAGTATTTT. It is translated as CASSQGTSGAPSTDTQYF.

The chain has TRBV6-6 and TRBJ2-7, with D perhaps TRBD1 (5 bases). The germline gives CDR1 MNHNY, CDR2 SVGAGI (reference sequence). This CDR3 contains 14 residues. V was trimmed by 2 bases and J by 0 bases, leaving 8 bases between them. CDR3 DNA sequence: TGTGCCAGCAGTTACGGGCAGGGCTCCTACGAGCAGTACTTC. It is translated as CASSYGQGSYEQYF.

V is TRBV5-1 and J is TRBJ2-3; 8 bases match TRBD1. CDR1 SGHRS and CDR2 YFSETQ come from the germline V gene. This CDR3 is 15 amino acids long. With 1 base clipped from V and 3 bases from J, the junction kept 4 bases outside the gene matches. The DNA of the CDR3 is TGCGCCAGCAGCTTGACAGGGGGTGCGACAGATACGCAGTATTTT. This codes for CASSLTGGATDTQYF.

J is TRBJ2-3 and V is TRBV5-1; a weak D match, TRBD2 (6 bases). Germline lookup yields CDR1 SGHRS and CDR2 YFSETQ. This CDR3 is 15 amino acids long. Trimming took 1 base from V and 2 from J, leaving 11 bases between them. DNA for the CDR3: TGCGCCAGCAGCTTGTTGGAGGGATTCACAGATACGCAGTATTTT. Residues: CASSLLEGFTDTQYF.

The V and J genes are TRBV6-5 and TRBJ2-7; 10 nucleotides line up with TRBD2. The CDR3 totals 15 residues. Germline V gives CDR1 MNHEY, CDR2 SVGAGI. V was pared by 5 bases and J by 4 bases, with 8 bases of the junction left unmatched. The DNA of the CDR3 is TGTGCCAGCAGTCCCTATAGCGGGGGGACATACGAGCAGTACTTC. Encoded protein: CASSPYSGGTYEQYF.

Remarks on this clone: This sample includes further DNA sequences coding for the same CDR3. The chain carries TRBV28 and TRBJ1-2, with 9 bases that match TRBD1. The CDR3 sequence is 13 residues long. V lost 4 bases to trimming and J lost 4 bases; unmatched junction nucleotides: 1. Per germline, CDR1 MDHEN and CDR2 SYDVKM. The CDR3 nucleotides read TGTGCCAGCAGTTGGGGACAGGGCTATGGCTACACCTTC. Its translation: CASSWGQGYGYTF.

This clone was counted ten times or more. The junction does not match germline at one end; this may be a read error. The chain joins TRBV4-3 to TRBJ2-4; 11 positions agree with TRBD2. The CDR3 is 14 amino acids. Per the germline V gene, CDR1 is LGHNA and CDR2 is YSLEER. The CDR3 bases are TGCGCCAGCAGCCAAGATCGGGGGACTAGCGGACATACCTTC. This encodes CASSQDRGTSGHTF.

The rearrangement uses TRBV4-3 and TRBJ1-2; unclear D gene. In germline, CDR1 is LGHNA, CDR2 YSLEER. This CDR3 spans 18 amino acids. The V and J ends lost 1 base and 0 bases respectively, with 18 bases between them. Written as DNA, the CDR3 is TGCGCCAGCAGCCAAGGCCCAACCCACGCCGAAGCTAACTATGGCTACACCTTC. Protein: CASSQGPTHAEANYGYTF.

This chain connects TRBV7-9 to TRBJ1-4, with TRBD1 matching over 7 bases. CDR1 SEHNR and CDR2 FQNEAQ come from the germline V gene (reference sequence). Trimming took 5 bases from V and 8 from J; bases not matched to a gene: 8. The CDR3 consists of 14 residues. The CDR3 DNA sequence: TGTGCCAGCAGCAAGGGGGCGGGTGGCGAAAAACTGTTTTTT. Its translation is CASSKGAGGEKLFF.

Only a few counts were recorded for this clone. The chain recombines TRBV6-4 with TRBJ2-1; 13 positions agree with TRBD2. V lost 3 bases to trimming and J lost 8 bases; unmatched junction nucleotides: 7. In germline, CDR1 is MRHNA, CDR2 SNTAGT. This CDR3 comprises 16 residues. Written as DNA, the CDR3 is TGTGCCAGCAGTGAGGAACTAGCGGGAGGGCGATATGAGCAGTTCTTC. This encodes CASSEELAGGRYEQFF.

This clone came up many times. CDR3 nucleotides: TGTGCCAGCGGGGGGGACAGCAATTACGAGCAGTACTTC. It specifies CASGGDSNYEQYF. The chain couples TRBV27 to TRBJ2-7; either TRBD1 or TRBD2 may supply D (7 bases each). Trimming took off 8 bases at V and 4 bases at J, with 15 bases between the two ends. Germline CDR1 MNHEY, CDR2 SMNVEV (reference sequence). This CDR3 spans 13 amino acids.

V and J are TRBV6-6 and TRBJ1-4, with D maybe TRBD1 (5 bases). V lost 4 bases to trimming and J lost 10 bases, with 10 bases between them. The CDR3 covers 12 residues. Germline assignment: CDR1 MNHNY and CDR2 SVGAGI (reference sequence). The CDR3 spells CASSSDGGKLFF. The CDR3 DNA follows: TGTGCCAGCAGTTCCGACGGGGGAAAACTGTTTTTT.

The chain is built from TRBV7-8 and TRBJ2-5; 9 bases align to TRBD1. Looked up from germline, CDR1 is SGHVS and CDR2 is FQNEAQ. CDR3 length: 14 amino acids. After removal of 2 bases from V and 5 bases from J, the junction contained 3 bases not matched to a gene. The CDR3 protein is CASSLHRGQETQYF. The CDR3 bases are TGTGCCAGCAGCTTACACAGGGGGCAGGAGACCCAGTACTTC.

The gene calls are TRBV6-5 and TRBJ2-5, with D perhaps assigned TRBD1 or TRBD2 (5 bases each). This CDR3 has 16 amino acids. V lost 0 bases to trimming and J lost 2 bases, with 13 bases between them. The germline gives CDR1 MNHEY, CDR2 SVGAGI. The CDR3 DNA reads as TGTGCCAGCAGTTACTCGGTGGCCTGGGGGCAAGAGACCCAGTACTTC. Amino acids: CASSYSVAWGQETQYF.

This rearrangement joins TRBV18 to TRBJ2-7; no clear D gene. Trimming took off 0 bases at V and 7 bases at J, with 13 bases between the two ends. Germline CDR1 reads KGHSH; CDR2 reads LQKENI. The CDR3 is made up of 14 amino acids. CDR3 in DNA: TGTGCCAGCTCACCACCGGGGTCGCTAGTAGAGCAGTACTTC. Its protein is CASSPPGSLVEQYF.

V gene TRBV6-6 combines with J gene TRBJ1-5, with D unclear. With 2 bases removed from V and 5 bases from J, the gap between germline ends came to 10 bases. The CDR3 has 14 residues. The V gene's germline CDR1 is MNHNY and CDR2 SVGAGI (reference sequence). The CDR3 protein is CASSYPDPDQPQHF. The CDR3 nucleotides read TGTGCCAGCAGTTACCCGGATCCCGATCAGCCCCAGCATTTT.

The CDR3 DNA reads TGCGCCAGAGATAGCGGGAGCGAGTTCTACGAGCAGTACTTC. As protein: CARDSGSEFYEQYF. The V call is TRBV5-1, the J call TRBJ2-7; 9 positions agree with TRBD2. The V gene end was trimmed by 8 bases and the J gene end by 3 bases; junction bases not matched to a gene: 9. Germline V gives CDR1 SGHRS, CDR2 YFSETQ. The CDR3 consists of 14 residues.

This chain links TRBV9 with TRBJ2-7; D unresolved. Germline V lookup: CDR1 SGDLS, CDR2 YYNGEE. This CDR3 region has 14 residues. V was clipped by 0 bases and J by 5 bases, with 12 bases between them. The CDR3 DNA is TGTGCCAGCAGCGTAGGCGGAGCAGCCAACGAGCAGTACTTC. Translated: CASSVGGAANEQYF.

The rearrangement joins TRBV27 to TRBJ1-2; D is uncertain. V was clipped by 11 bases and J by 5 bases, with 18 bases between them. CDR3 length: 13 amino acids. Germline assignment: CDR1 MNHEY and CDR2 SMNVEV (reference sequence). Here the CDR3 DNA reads TGTGCCGCCGCCCCCGGGCCCCTTTATGGCTACACCTTC. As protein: CAAAPGPLYGYTF.

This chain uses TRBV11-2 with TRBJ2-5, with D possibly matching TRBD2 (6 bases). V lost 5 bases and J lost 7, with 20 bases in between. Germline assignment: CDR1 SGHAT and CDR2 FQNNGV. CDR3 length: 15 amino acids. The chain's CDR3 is CASSPPGLTGGTQYF. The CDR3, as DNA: TGTGCCAGCAGCCCCCCGGGGCTCACCGGGGGGACCCAGTACTTC.

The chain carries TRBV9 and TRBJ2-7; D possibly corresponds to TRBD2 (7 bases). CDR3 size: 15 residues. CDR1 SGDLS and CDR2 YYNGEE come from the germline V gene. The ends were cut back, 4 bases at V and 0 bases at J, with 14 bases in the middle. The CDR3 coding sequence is TGTGCCAGCAGCAGGGGGTCTAGCGGCTCCTACGAGCAGTACTTC. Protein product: CASSRGSSGSYEQYF.

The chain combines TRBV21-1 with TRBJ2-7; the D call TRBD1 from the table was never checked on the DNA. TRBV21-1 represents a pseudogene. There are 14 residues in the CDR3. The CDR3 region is CASSRRGTDYEQYF. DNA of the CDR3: TGTGCCAGCAGCCGCAGGGGAACGGACTACGAGCAGTACTTC.

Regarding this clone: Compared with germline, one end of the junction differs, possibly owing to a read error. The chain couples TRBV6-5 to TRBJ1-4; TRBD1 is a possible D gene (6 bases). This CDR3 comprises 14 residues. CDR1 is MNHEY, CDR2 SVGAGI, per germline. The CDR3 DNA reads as TGTGCCAGCAGTTATGGACAGTTGGCCGAAAGACTGTTTTTT. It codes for CASSYGQLAERLFF.